One and the same sample provided the 31 T cell receptor beta chains below, sequenced in a study of blood T cells in healthy people across ages (dated by TCRdb to between 2014 and 2016). The method behind the library was 5' RACE. TCRdb lists the instrument as Illumina HiSeq 2500. A second PCR of about 6 to 12 cycles was run with a J-beta primer mix and a sample-barcoded 5' primer. TCRdb reprocessing: public reads trimmed at Q25 with fastp, clones called with MiXCR, in-frame beta chains kept. Rows are unified per CDR3 protein, each entry keeping the most common DNA and genes. The sample records over 1,200,000 distinct CDR3 sequences, roughly 59% of which are singletons. The top ten constitute over 6.5% of the sample. The sample taken for sequencing was blood. Receptors originate from a man aged 18 to 29 in good health.

V gene TRBV29-1 combines with J gene TRBJ1-1; 9 nucleotides match TRBD1. The CDR3 length is 12 residues. The V gene end was trimmed by 6 bases and the J gene end by 11 bases; junction bases not matched to a gene: 10. Germline CDR1 reads SQVTM; CDR2 reads ANQGSEA. CDR3 amino acids: CSVPDRGASAFF. Here the CDR3 DNA reads TGCAGCGTCCCGGACAGGGGAGCCTCGGCTTTCTTT.

The gene calls are TRBV27 and TRBJ2-4, with TRBD2 matching over 9 bases. The DNA end lines up better with TRBJ2-7; the J call may be wrong. Germline-derived CDR1 and CDR2 are MNHEY and SMNVEV (reference sequence). The length of the CDR3 is 15 residues. As DNA, the CDR3 is TGTGCCAGCAGTTCCTGGCGGGAGGGTAGCTACGAGCAGTACTTC. Its protein product is CASSSWREGSYEQYF.

This clonotype occurred many times. The genes are TRBV7-8 and TRBJ1-2, with TRBD1 identical over 9 bases. Germline lookup yields CDR1 SGHVS and CDR2 FQNEAQ. The junction had 3 bases not matched to a gene; V was cut back by 5 bases and J by 2 bases. The CDR3 has 14 amino acids. The CDR3 region is CASSTTGGNYGYTF. CDR3 sequence (DNA): TGTGCCAGCAGCACAACAGGGGGCAACTATGGCTACACCTTC. Combining the CDR3 with reference TRBV7-8 and TRBJ1-2 gives the whole variable domain GAGVSQSPRYKVAKRGQDVALRCDPISGHVSLFWYQQALGQGPEFLTYFQNEAQLDKSGLPSDRFFAERPEGSVSTLKIQRTQQEDSAVYLCASSTTGGNYGYTFGSGTRLTVV.

The rearrangement joins TRBV12-3 or TRBV12-4 to TRBJ2-3; possible D gene TRBD1, 6 bases. This CDR3 comprises 15 residues. The germline V and J ends were trimmed by 2 bases and 4 bases, with 13 bases remaining between them. The CDR3 DNA reads as TGTGCCAGCAGTTTAAGTGTTCAGGGGTCAGATACGCAGTATTTT. It translates to CASSLSVQGSDTQYF.

The chain links TRBV29-1 to TRBJ1-2; D call uncertain. Germline CDR1 SQVTM, CDR2 ANQGSEA. V was trimmed by 4 bases and J by 5 bases, leaving 5 bases between them. There are 10 residues in the CDR3. This CDR3 is CSVGPYGYTF. CDR3 DNA: TGCAGCGTTGGGCCGTATGGCTACACCTTC.

The genes are TRBV30 and TRBJ1-2, with no clear D. The CDR3 loop spans 15 amino acids. The V end was cut by 0 bases, the J end by 4 bases, with 15 bases between. The germline gives CDR1 GTSNPN, CDR2 SVGIG (reference sequence). CDR3 loop: CAWSVVGQTTYGYTF. The CDR3, as DNA: TGTGCCTGGAGTGTAGTGGGCCAGACCACCTATGGCTACACCTTC.

The chain couples TRBV25-1 to TRBJ2-7, with D maybe TRBD2 (6 bases). There are 16 residues in the CDR3. Germline V CDR1 and CDR2: MGHDK, SYGVNS. With 2 bases removed from V and 2 bases from J, the gap between germline ends came to 16 bases. The CDR3 DNA sequence: TGTGCCAGCAGTGAAATGGGCGGGGCGCGAACCTACGAGCAGTACTTC. It codes for CASSEMGGARTYEQYF.

The chain is built from TRBV18 and TRBJ2-1, with 9 bases that match TRBD2. Germline CDR1 KGHSH, CDR2 LQKENI. Trimming cost V 3 bases and J 3 bases; bases outside gene matches: 6. There are 16 residues in the CDR3. The CDR3 nucleotides are TGTGCCAGCTCACCGTCTAGCGGGGATGTCTACAATGAGCAGTTCTTC. As protein: CASSPSSGDVYNEQFF.

This chain uses TRBV12-3 or TRBV12-4 with TRBJ1-4; possible D gene TRBD1, 5 bases. CDR3 length equals 14 residues. Trimming removed 11 bases from V and 8 bases from J, with 21 bases in between. Here the CDR3 reads CAGTADEEGEKLFF. The CDR3 DNA reads as TGTGCCGGCACCGCGGACGAGGAGGGGGAAAAACTGTTTTTT.

The chain joins TRBV12-3 or TRBV12-4 to TRBJ2-7; 7 bases line up with TRBD2. CDR3 length equals 15 residues. V lost 7 bases, J lost 0 bases, and 9 bases stayed unmatched. The CDR3: CASNSPASGSYEQYF. Written as DNA, the CDR3 is TGTGCCAGCAACTCCCCGGCTAGCGGCTCCTACGAGCAGTACTTC.

This clonotype occurred a few times. The chain combines TRBV10-3 with TRBJ2-1; TRBD2 agrees at 8 bases. Losses at the gene ends were 7 bases for V and 0 bases for J; bases not matched to a gene: 11. Germline CDR1 and CDR2: ENHRY and SYGVKD. The CDR3 runs 17 residues. CDR3 amino acids: CAIMGPIAGSSYNEQFF. CDR3 sequence (DNA): TGTGCCATCATGGGTCCCATAGCGGGAAGCTCCTACAATGAGCAGTTCTTC.

J is TRBJ2-7 and V is TRBV12-5; D is perhaps TRBD1 (6 bases). CDR3 length: 15 residues. Germline V gene sequence: CDR1 LGHNT, CDR2 FRNRAP. Trimming took 5 bases from V and 3 from J, leaving 17 bases between them. The CDR3 sequence: CASGRIGYRDYEQYF. The CDR3 nucleotides are TGTGCTAGTGGTCGGATAGGTTACAGGGACTACGAGCAGTACTTC.

The J gene is TRBJ2-1, the V gene TRBV29-1; D ambiguous. V gave up 6 bases and J gave up 4 bases, with 22 bases separating them. The germline gives CDR1 SQVTM, CDR2 ANQGSEA. CDR3 length: 16 residues. The CDR3 here is CSVTLTTIRGYNEQFF. DNA for the CDR3: TGCAGCGTGACCCTAACTACAATCCGAGGTTACAATGAGCAGTTCTTC.

The gene calls are TRBV6-1 and TRBJ2-4; D not certain. Trimming cost V 4 bases and J 0 bases, with 13 bases left between them. Per germline, CDR1 MNHNS and CDR2 SASEGT. CDR3 length: 16 residues. This CDR3 reads CASSGGGKLAKNIQYF. DNA for the CDR3: TGTGCCAGCAGTGGCGGCGGCAAGTTAGCCAAAAACATTCAGTACTTC.

The gene calls are TRBV5-5 and TRBJ2-3, with D perhaps matching TRBD2 (6 bases). The CDR3 length is 15 residues. Per the germline V gene, CDR1 is SGHKS and CDR2 is YYEKEE (reference sequence). V was pared by 4 bases and J by 2 bases, with 14 bases between. In DNA form, the CDR3 reads TGTGCCAGCAGCCCCCGGGACTGGAACACAGATACGCAGTATTTT. Translated, it gives CASSPRDWNTDTQYF.

This clonotype has a handful of counts. The chain is built from TRBV9 and TRBJ2-1; 7 nucleotides agree with TRBD2. Germline loops: CDR1 SGDLS, CDR2 YYNGEE. V lost 3 bases, J lost 5 bases, and 11 bases stayed unmatched. The CDR3 loop spans 16 amino acids. CDR3 sequence reads: CASSDLGASGNNEQFF. For the CDR3, the DNA is TGTGCCAGCAGCGACCTTGGTGCTAGCGGCAACAATGAGCAGTTCTTC.

This sequence joins TRBV7-8 and TRBJ1-1, with TRBD1 matching over 7 bases. CDR1 is SGHVS and CDR2 is FQNEAQ in the germline V gene. There are 14 residues in the CDR3. The V and J ends lost 5 bases and 6 bases, in that order; junction bases with no gene match: 9. The DNA for the CDR3 is TGTGCCAGCAGCGGAGGGGGCTGGGGCGCTGAAGCTTTCTTT. Its protein product is CASSGGGWGAEAFF. Full variable domain (outside the CDR3, taken from reference TRBV7-8 and TRBJ1-1): GAGVSQSPRYKVAKRGQDVALRCDPISGHVSLFWYQQALGQGPEFLTYFQNEAQLDKSGLPSDRFFAERPEGSVSTLKIQRTQQEDSAVYLCASSGGGWGAEAFFGQGTRLTVV.

The chain employs TRBV11-2 and TRBJ2-3, with no clear D. Between the trimmed V and J ends, which lost 7 bases and 0 bases, there was a span of 14 bases. Germline V gene lookup returns CDR1 SGHAT and CDR2 FQNNGV. The CDR3 runs to 15 residues. CDR3: CASINQESSTDTQYF. The CDR3 nucleotides are TGTGCCAGCATTAATCAGGAGTCTAGCACAGATACGCAGTATTTT.

This chain connects TRBV12-3 or TRBV12-4 to TRBJ2-5, with TRBD2 matching 10 bases. The CDR3 length is 14 residues. V shed 0 bases and J 11 bases; nucleotides not matched to a gene: 6. CDR3 sequence: CASSLAVTSGTQYF. The DNA for the CDR3 is TGTGCCAGCAGTTTAGCGGTCACTAGCGGGACGCAGTACTTC.

The V and J genes are TRBV20-1 and TRBJ2-7; D tentatively reads TRBD1 or TRBD2 (5 bases each). The germline V gene has CDR1 DFQATT and CDR2 SNEGSKA (reference sequence). Between the trimmed V and J ends, which lost 5 bases and 7 bases, there was a span of 18 bases. The CDR3 loop spans 13 amino acids. CDR3 bases: TGCAGTGCTGTATGGGACCCCTACAAGGAGCAGTACTTC. It is translated as CSAVWDPYKEQYF.

The chain couples TRBV7-2 to TRBJ2-1, with 7 bases aligning to TRBD2. The CDR3 totals 13 residues. V gave up 6 bases and J gave up 5 bases; unmatched junction bases: 4. CDR1 and CDR2 (germline): SGHTA, FQGNSA. CDR3 in amino acids: CASRPAGDNEQFF. CDR3 nucleotides: TGTGCCAGCAGACCGGCGGGAGACAATGAGCAGTTCTTC.

The rearrangement joins TRBV20-1 to TRBJ2-1; D is uncertain. CDR1 is DFQATT, CDR2 SNEGSKA, per germline (reference sequence). V lost 0 bases to trimming and J lost 10 bases, with 10 bases between them. The CDR3 runs to 12 residues. CDR3 protein: CSARDLEEEQFF. CDR3 nucleotide sequence: TGCAGTGCTAGAGATCTAGAGGAAGAGCAGTTCTTC.

This clonotype occurred a few times. The rearrangement links TRBV5-1 to TRBJ2-2, with 8 bases lining up with TRBD2. CDR1 and CDR2 from the germline V gene are SGHRS and YFSETQ. The CDR3 totals 16 residues. V was clipped by 4 bases and J by 2 bases; unmatched bases: 7. DNA of the CDR3: TGCGCCAGCAGCCTCCACCGGGGGGGAAACACCGGGGAGCTGTTTTTT. It is translated as CASSLHRGGNTGELFF. Looking up the rest from reference TRBV5-1 and TRBJ2-2 gives the full variable domain: KAGVTQTPRYLIKTRGQQVTLSCSPISGHRSVSWYQQTPGQGLQFLFEYFSETQRNKGNFPGRFSGRQFSNSRSEMNVSTLELGDSALYLCASSLHRGGNTGELFFGEGSRLTVL.

This clonotype was detected a few times. This chain joins TRBV6-2 or TRBV6-3 and TRBJ2-5; TRBD2 matches 9 bases. The CDR3 extends over 16 amino acids. Trimming removed 5 bases from V and 2 bases from J; junction bases left unmatched: 9. Germline V gene lookup returns CDR1 MNHEY and CDR2 SVGEGT. The CDR3 sequence: CASSDPSGASQETQYF. DNA of the CDR3: TGTGCCAGCAGTGACCCTAGCGGGGCCTCACAAGAGACCCAGTACTTC.

This rearrangement joins TRBV13 to TRBJ2-3; D is unclear. The V end lost 1 base, the J end lost 4 bases, and 15 bases lay between the germline ends. The germline V gene has CDR1 PRHDT and CDR2 FYEKMQ (reference sequence). This CDR3 spans 16 amino acids. CDR3 sequence reads: CASSLASGGASDTQYF. In nucleotides, the CDR3 is TGTGCCAGCAGCTTAGCCTCGGGTGGAGCGTCAGATACGCAGTATTTT.

The genes are TRBV5-6 and TRBJ2-7; 8 nucleotides line up with TRBD1. J was trimmed by 6 bases and V by 6 bases; bases with no gene match: 8. Germline V gene lookup returns CDR1 SGHDT and CDR2 YYEEEE. The CDR3 totals 13 residues. The CDR3 nucleotides read TGTGCCAGCACCTGGCAGGGGGCAATCGAGCAGTACTTC. Protein product: CASTWQGAIEQYF.

This clonotype was counted a few times. The CDR3 region is CASSNGQGYYEQYF. DNA for the CDR3: TGTGCCAGTAGTAATGGACAGGGCTACTACGAGCAGTACTTC. This sequence joins TRBV19 and TRBJ2-7, with TRBD1 matching 8 bases. The CDR3 is 14 amino acids. Germline lookup yields CDR1 LNHDA and CDR2 SQIVND (reference sequence). V gave up 4 bases and J gave up 3 bases; unmatched junction bases: 5.

The gene calls are TRBV27 and TRBJ2-1, with TRBD2 as a possible D gene (6 bases). Germline-derived CDR1 and CDR2 are MNHEY and SMNVEV (reference sequence). The CDR3 has 15 residues. Trimming pared 2 bases from V and 8 bases from J, leaving 16 bases between. The CDR3 DNA follows: TGTGCCAGCAGTTTAAAGGGACTCTCTGCCTATGAGCAGTTCTTC. This gives the protein CASSLKGLSAYEQFF.

The chain links TRBV24-1 to TRBJ2-7; 7 bases are a match to TRBD1. The J call is uncertain, as TRBJ2-5 better fits the DNA end. The CDR3 is made up of 16 amino acids. Germline CDR1 is KGHDR and CDR2 is SFDVKD. CDR3 region: CATSDDTTTGKETQYF. DNA of the CDR3: TGTGCCACCAGTGATGACACCACGACAGGGAAAGAGACCCAGTACTTC.

This clonotype was picked up a small number of times. V and J are TRBV10-3 and TRBJ1-2; 7 bases are a match to TRBD1. The CDR3 has 13 residues. The V gene end was trimmed by 5 bases and the J gene end by 8 bases; junction bases not matched to a gene: 8. In germline, CDR1 is ENHRY, CDR2 SYGVKD. In DNA form, the CDR3 reads TGTGCCATCAGTCAGACAGGGTCAAAGGGCTACACCTTC. This codes for CAISQTGSKGYTF.

This rearrangement joins TRBV20-1 to TRBJ2-2, with D maybe TRBD2 (5 bases). Trimming removed 2 bases from V and 7 bases from J, with 20 bases in between. The germline V gene has CDR1 DFQATT and CDR2 SNEGSKA (reference sequence). CDR3 length: 16 amino acids. The CDR3, as DNA: TGCAGTGCTAGAACCCGCCGGACGCCCGGGGTCGGGGAGCTGTTTTTT. Translation: CSARTRRTPGVGELFF.